The 10 T cell receptor beta chains listed next were all sequenced from one sample in a study of T cell responses to AZD1222 COVID-19 vaccine. Assay used: immunoSEQ multiplex PCR; TCRdb lists only in-frame clones, some missing. The data contain around 85,000 clones, around 85% of them singletons. This specimen was peripheral blood, taken on day 0 of AZD1222 vaccination. The origin of the receptors is an adult in good health.

The rearrangement uses TRBV5-8 and TRBJ2-7, with D uncertain. CDR3 length: 14 residues. The germline V and J ends were trimmed by 4 bases and 6 bases, with 17 bases remaining between them. The V gene's germline CDR1 is SGHTS and CDR2 YDEGEE. The CDR3 DNA reads as TGTGCCAGCAGCGTAGCCCGGGCGTGGGGCGAGCAGTACTTC. It yields the protein CASSVARAWGEQYF.

Only a few counts were recorded for this clone. V gene TRBV2 combines with J gene TRBJ2-3; 8 nucleotides line up with TRBD1. Judging by the DNA end, TRBJ1-5 fits better; the J call may be wrong. Germline V CDR1 and CDR2: SNHLY, FYNNEI. The CDR3 sequence is 12 residues long. CDR3 loop: CARQGGGYTQHF. For the CDR3, the DNA is TGTGCCAGACAGGGGGGCGGATATACGCAGCATTTT.

The V and J genes are TRBV19 and TRBJ1-3; D is unresolved. Trimming took 3 bases from V and 0 from J, leaving 9 bases between them. CDR1 is LNHDA and CDR2 is SQIVND in the germline V gene (reference sequence). The CDR3 totals 15 residues. In nucleotides, the CDR3 is TGTGCCAGTAGTATCGGGTCAGTCTCTGGAAACACCATATATTTT. This codes for CASSIGSVSGNTIYF. The whole variable domain, remainder taken from reference TRBV19 and TRBJ1-3, is DGGITQSPKYLFRKEGQNVTLSCEQNLNHDAMYWYRQDPGQGLRLIYYSQIVNDFQKGDIAEGYSVSREKKESFPLTVTSAQKNPTAFYLCASSIGSVSGNTIYFGEGSWLTVV.

The chain has TRBV7-8 and TRBJ2-2; D is tentatively TRBD1 or TRBD2 (6 bases each). V was clipped by 6 bases and J by 2 bases, with 10 bases between them. CDR3 size: 14 residues. The germline V gene encodes CDR1 SGHVS and CDR2 FQNEAQ. The CDR3 loop is CASRGGANTGELFF. For the CDR3, the DNA is TGTGCCAGCAGGGGGGGCGCAAACACCGGGGAGCTGTTTTTT.

This chain joins TRBV7-3 and TRBJ2-1; 7 nucleotides align to TRBD2. This CDR3 comprises 14 residues. J was trimmed by 5 bases and V by 5 bases; bases with no gene match: 6. CDR1 and CDR2 from the germline V gene are SGHTA and FQGTGA. DNA of the CDR3: TGTGCCAGCAGCCCCTCCCTAGCGGACAATGAGCAGTTCTTC. Translation gives CASSPSLADNEQFF.

V gene TRBV2 combines with J gene TRBJ2-2, with D uncertain. Trimming removed 2 bases from V and 2 bases from J, with 12 bases in between. This CDR3 is 16 amino acids long. Germline loops: CDR1 SNHLY, CDR2 FYNNEI. CDR3 sequence reads: CASSEIRLSNTGELFF. The CDR3 DNA reads TGTGCCAGCAGTGAAATTAGACTTAGCAACACCGGGGAGCTGTTTTTT.

The V and J genes are TRBV6-5 and TRBJ1-2; 9 nucleotides line up with TRBD1. V was clipped by 5 bases and J by 5 bases; unmatched bases: 6. The germline V gene has CDR1 MNHEY and CDR2 SVGAGI. The CDR3 spans 14 residues. The CDR3 DNA reads as TGTGCCAGCAGTACAATGGGACAGGGATATGGCTACACCTTC. This sequence encodes CASSTMGQGYGYTF.

The chain has TRBV5-1 and TRBJ1-5; 7 nucleotides align to TRBD1. The CDR3 extends over 14 amino acids. CDR1 and CDR2 (germline): SGHRS, YFSETQ. The trim removed 4 bases at V and 4 bases at J, leaving 5 bases unmatched. The CDR3 DNA follows: TGCGCCAGCAGCCGGGACAGTCCTAATCAGCCCCAGCATTTT. Its protein product is CASSRDSPNQPQHF.

This chain joins TRBV4-2 and TRBJ2-1; TRBD1 matches 7 bases. Germline assignment: CDR1 LGHNA and CDR2 YNFKEQ. The CDR3 length is 15 residues. V was clipped by 4 bases and J by 3 bases; unmatched bases: 6. The CDR3 is CASSPRDSLYNEQFF. As DNA, the CDR3 is TGTGCCAGCAGCCCTCGGGACAGTCTCTACAATGAGCAGTTCTTC.

The chain joins TRBV27 to TRBJ2-1, with 8 nucleotides matching TRBD2. J gave up 5 bases and V 6 bases, and 15 bases lay outside the gene matches. This CDR3 region has 17 residues. The V gene's germline CDR1 is MNHEY and CDR2 SMNVEV (reference sequence). CDR3 sequence: CASSPPVGSGDHNEQFF. The CDR3, as DNA: TGTGCCAGCAGCCCCCCGGTCGGTAGCGGGGACCACAATGAGCAGTTCTTC.